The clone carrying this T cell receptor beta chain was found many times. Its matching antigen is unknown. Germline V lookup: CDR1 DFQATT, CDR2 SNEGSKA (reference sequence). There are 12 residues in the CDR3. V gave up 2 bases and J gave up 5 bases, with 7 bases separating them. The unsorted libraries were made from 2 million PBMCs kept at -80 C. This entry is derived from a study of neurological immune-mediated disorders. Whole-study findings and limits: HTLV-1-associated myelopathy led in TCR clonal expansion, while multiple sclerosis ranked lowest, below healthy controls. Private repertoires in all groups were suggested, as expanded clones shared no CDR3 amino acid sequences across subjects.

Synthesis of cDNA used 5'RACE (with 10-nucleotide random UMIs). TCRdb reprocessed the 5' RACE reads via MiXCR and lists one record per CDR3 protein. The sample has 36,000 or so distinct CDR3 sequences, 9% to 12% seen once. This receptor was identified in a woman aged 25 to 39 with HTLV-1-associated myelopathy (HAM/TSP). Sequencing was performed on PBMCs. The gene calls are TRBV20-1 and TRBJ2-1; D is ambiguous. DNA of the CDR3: TGCAGTGCTAGATTACAAAACAATGAGCAGTTCTTC. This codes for CSARLQNNEQFF.